The clone carrying this T cell receptor beta chain was counted between two and nine times. Its target is not known. The source of the sample is a study of T cells after yellow fever vaccination. General study results and limits: Post-booster reappearance was seen for most primary-vaccination clones (96% CD4, about 88% CD8). Of the clonotypes, a small share occurred in both CD4 and CD8 compartments.

CDR3 length equals 11 residues. J lost 9 bases, V lost 2 bases, and 1 base had no gene match. Per the germline V gene, CDR1 is DFQATT and CDR2 is SNEGSKA (reference sequence). Template switching with 5'RACE generated the TCR cDNA and added a universal primer site and UMIs. TCRdb fed the 5' RACE reads into MiXCR, producing one record per CDR3 protein. The profile covers approximately 300,000 distinct CDR3 sequences, with 10% to 15% appearing a single time and 0.4% to 0.55% taken by the ten largest. The sample here was CD4+ T cells sorted from PBMCs, taken 45 days after the yellow fever booster vaccination. The chain has TRBV20-1 and TRBJ2-1, with 7 bases that match TRBD2. The TCR comes from a man under 40 who received the YFV17D yellow fever vaccine. CDR3 protein: CSARSGVEQFF. The CDR3 DNA reads TGCAGTGCTAGAAGCGGGGTTGAGCAGTTCTTC.